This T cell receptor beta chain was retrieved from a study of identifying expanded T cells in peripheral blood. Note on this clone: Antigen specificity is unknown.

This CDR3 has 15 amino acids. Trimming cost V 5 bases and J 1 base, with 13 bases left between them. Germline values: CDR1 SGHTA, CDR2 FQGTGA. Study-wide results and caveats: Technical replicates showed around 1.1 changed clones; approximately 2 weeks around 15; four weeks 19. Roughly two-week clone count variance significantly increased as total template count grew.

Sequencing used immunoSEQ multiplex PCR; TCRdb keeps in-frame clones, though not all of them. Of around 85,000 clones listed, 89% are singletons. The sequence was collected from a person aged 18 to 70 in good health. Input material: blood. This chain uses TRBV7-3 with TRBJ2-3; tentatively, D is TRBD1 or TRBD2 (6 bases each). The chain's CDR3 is CASSQGTYRTDTQYF. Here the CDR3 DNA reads TGTGCCAGCAGCCAGGGGACTTACCGCACAGATACGCAGTATTTT.